This TCR beta chain was sequenced in a study of immune cell composition in non-small cell lung cancer. This clone was seen once. This same CDR3 is encoded by further DNA sequences in the sample. The CDR3 is 15 residues long. In germline, CDR1 is MNHEY, CDR2 SVGAGI. Losses at the gene ends were 0 bases for V and 4 bases for J; bases not matched to a gene: 4. Data came from immunoSEQ multiplex PCR; TCRdb stores just in-frame clones and leaves some out. The sample yields under 9,000 clones, just under 70% seen once. Source material: lung tumor tissue. The receptor was derived from a human donor with non-small cell lung cancer. The rearrangement uses TRBV6-5 and TRBJ2-5, with 8 bases fitting TRBD2. The CDR3 protein is CASSYSSGGRETQYF. Here the CDR3 DNA reads TGTGCCAGCAGTTACTCATCGGGAGGGCGAGAGACCCAGTACTTC.